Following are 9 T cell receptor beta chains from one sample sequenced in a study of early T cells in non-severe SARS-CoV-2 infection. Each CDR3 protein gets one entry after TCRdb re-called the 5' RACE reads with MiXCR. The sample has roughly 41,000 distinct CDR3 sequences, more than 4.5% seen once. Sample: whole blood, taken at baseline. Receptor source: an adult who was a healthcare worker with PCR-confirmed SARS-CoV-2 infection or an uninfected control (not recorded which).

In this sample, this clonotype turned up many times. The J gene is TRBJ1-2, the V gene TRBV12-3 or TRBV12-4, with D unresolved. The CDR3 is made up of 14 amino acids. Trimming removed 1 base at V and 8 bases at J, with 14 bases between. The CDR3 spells CASSLEAVSWGYTF. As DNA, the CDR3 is TGTGCCAGCAGTTTAGAGGCAGTCTCTTGGGGCTACACCTTC.

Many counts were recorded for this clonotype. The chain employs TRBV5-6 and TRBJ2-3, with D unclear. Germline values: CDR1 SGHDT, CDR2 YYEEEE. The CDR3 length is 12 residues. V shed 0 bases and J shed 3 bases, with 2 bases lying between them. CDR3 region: CASSLETDTQYF. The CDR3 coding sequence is TGTGCCAGCAGCTTGGAGACAGATACGCAGTATTTT.

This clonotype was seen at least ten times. The CDR3 DNA reads TGTGCCAGCAGTAAAATGGAGGGCATGGATACGCAGTATTTT. Its translation: CASSKMEGMDTQYF. This sequence joins TRBV5-5 and TRBJ2-3, with D maybe TRBD2 (6 bases). The V end lost 5 bases, the J end lost 6 bases, and 16 bases lay between the germline ends. This CDR3 contains 14 residues. Germline V gene lookup returns CDR1 SGHKS and CDR2 YYEKEE (reference sequence).

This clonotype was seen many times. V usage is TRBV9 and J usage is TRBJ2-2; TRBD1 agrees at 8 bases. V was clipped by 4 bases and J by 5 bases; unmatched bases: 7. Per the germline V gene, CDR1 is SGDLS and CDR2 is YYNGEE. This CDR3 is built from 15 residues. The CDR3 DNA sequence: TGTGCCAGCAGCCAGACAGGGGACAGGACCGGGGAGCTGTTTTTT. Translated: CASSQTGDRTGELFF.

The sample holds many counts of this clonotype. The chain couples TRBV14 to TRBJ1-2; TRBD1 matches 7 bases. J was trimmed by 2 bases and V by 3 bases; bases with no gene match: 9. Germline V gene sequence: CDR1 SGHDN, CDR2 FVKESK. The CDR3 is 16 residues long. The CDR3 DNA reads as TGTGCCAGCAGCCAGATAGGAGGGGGCAAAAACTATGGCTACACCTTC. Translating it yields CASSQIGGGKNYGYTF.

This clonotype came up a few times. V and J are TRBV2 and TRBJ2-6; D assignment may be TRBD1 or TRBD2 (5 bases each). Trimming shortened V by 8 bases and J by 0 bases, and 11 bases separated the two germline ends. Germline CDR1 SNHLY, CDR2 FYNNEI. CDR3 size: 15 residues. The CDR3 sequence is CASWGPISGANVLTF. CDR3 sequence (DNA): TGTGCCAGCTGGGGACCAATCTCTGGGGCCAACGTCCTGACTTTC.

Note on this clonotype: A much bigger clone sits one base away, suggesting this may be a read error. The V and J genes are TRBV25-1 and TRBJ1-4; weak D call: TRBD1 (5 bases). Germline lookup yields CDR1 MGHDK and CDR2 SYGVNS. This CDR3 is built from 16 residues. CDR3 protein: CASSEYGGGANGKLFF. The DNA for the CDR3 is TGTGCCAGCAGTGAATATGGTGGAGGGGCTAATGGAAAACTGTTTTTT. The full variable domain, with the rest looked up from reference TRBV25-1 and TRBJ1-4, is EADIYQTPRYLVIGTGKKITLECSQTMGHDKMYWYQQDPGMELHLIHYSYGVNSTEKGDLSSESTVSRIRTEHFPLTLESARPSHTSQYLCASSEYGGGANGKLFFGSGTQLSVL.

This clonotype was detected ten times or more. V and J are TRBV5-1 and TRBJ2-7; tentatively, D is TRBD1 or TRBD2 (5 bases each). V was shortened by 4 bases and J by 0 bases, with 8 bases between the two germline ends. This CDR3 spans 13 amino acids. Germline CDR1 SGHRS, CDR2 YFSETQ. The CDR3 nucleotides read TGCGCCAGCAGCCGGGACCGCTCCTACGAGCAGTACTTC. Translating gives CASSRDRSYEQYF.

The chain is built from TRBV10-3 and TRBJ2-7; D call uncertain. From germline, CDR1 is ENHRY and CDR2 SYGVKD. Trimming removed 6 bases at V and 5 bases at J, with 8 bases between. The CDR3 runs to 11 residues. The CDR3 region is CAISPDHEQYF. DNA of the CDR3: TGTGCCATCAGCCCGGACCACGAGCAGTACTTC.